The 21 T cell receptor beta chains below come from one sample, sequenced in a study of T-cell reconstitution after alpha-beta-depleted transplantation in children. Unique molecular identifiers were incorporated during preparation of the TCRbeta library. TCRdb recomputed calls from the PCR reads with MiXCR, one row per CDR3 protein. The profile shows about 590,000 distinct CDR3 sequences, approximately 13% of them singletons. The starting material was PBMCs, mostly from graft donor cells, obtained 360 days after TCRalphabeta/CD19-depleted stem cell transplant. Source of these receptors: a male patient younger than 18 who had a stem cell transplant for acute myeloid leukemia, so the T cells may come from the graft donor.

The sample holds many counts of this clonotype. The chain recombines TRBV14 with TRBJ2-3; the match to TRBD2 covers 7 bases. This CDR3 contains 16 residues. With V trimmed by 4 bases and J by 5 bases, 12 bases remained unmatched. Germline assignment: CDR1 SGHDN and CDR2 FVKESK. The CDR3 DNA follows: TGTGCCAGCAGCCCCCTCGGCGAGCGGGATCGAGATACGCAGTATTTT. Encoded protein: CASSPLGERDRDTQYF.

The chain joins TRBV3-1 to TRBJ1-1; 8 bases line up with TRBD1. V lost 1 base to trimming and J lost 5 bases; unmatched junction nucleotides: 3. Germline CDR1 and CDR2: LGHDT and YNNKEL (reference sequence). The CDR3 runs to 14 residues. This CDR3 reads CASSQGTGRTEAFF. DNA of the CDR3: TGTGCCAGCAGCCAAGGGACAGGGAGGACTGAAGCTTTCTTT.

The V gene is TRBV20-1, the J gene TRBJ2-1; the D is unclear. With 5 bases removed from V and 2 bases from J, the gap between germline ends came to 16 bases. In germline, CDR1 is DFQATT, CDR2 SNEGSKA (reference sequence). This CDR3 has 15 residues. CDR3 protein: CSASRIPETYNEQFF. In DNA form, the CDR3 reads TGCAGTGCTTCCCGTATACCGGAGACCTACAATGAGCAGTTCTTC.

This clonotype has just a few counts. The chain has TRBV18 and TRBJ1-6; D gene uncertain. From germline, CDR1 is KGHSH and CDR2 LQKENI. V was pared by 3 bases and J by 2 bases, with 11 bases between. The CDR3 runs to 16 residues. For the CDR3, the DNA is TGTGCCAGCTCACCTTGGACCTCGGCCTATAATTCACCCCTCCACTTT. It specifies CASSPWTSAYNSPLHF.

This clonotype was counted between two and nine times. The chain has TRBV10-3 and TRBJ2-1; D perhaps matches TRBD2 (6 bases). The germline gives CDR1 ENHRY, CDR2 SYGVKD. The CDR3 sequence is 17 residues long. With 8 bases removed from V and 0 bases from J, the gap between germline ends came to 20 bases. CDR3 in amino acids: CAIRREGVASSYNEQFF. CDR3 coding DNA: TGTGCCATCCGGAGGGAAGGGGTTGCGAGCTCCTACAATGAGCAGTTCTTC.

The rearrangement joins TRBV7-2 to TRBJ2-2; D uncertain. This CDR3 has 15 residues. Trimming pared 3 bases from V and 3 bases from J, leaving 11 bases between. Germline V gene lookup returns CDR1 SGHTA and CDR2 FQGNSA. The CDR3 DNA sequence: TGTGCCAGCAGCTTTGTTAGGGTCGACACCGGGGAGCTGTTTTTT. Its translation is CASSFVRVDTGELFF.

This clonotype was recorded a few times. The V and J genes are TRBV2 and TRBJ2-1; TRBD2 aligns across 9 bases. The J segment lost 2 bases and the V segment lost 3 bases, leaving 5 bases of the junction unmatched. Germline loops: CDR1 SNHLY, CDR2 FYNNEI. The CDR3 consists of 16 residues. The DNA for the CDR3 is TGTGCCAGCAGTGACGGGGCGGGAGGGCCCTACAATGAGCAGTTCTTC. Its protein product is CASSDGAGGPYNEQFF.

The chain uses TRBV29-1 and TRBJ2-7, with 8 bases identical to TRBD2. V lost 6 bases, J lost 0 bases, and 13 bases stayed unmatched. This CDR3 has 16 amino acids. The germline V gene has CDR1 SQVTM and CDR2 ANQGSEA. CDR3 in DNA: TGCAGCGTCGGTCGCCCTAGCGGGCCCTCCTCCTACGAGCAGTACTTC. It yields the protein CSVGRPSGPSSYEQYF.

The chain is built from TRBV28 and TRBJ2-7; a weak D match, TRBD1 (5 bases). Germline assignment: CDR1 MDHEN and CDR2 SYDVKM. The length of the CDR3 is 15 residues. V was trimmed by 8 bases and J by 0 bases, leaving 17 bases between them. CDR3 region: CASCLEAGHSYEQYF. The CDR3 DNA sequence: TGTGCCAGCTGCTTAGAGGCAGGGCACTCCTACGAGCAGTACTTC.

This clonotype was recorded a few times. The chain links TRBV5-1 to TRBJ2-3, with D tentatively TRBD2 (6 bases). Per the germline V gene, CDR1 is SGHRS and CDR2 is YFSETQ. The CDR3 is 16 amino acids. V lost 7 bases to trimming and J lost 0 bases, with 18 bases between them. This CDR3 is CASWESLGTSTDTQYF. CDR3 nucleotides: TGCGCCAGCTGGGAATCCCTGGGGACTAGCACAGATACGCAGTATTTT.

DNA for the CDR3: TGTGCCATCAGTGATGGGGTAGCGGGTGGGAATGAGCAGTTCTTC. This codes for CAISDGVAGGNEQFF. V gene TRBV10-3 combines with J gene TRBJ2-1; 7 bases are a match to TRBD2. This CDR3 spans 15 amino acids. J lost 7 bases, V lost 3 bases, and 9 bases had no gene match. Germline assignment: CDR1 ENHRY and CDR2 SYGVKD.

As regards this clonotype: The conserved phenylalanine or tryptophan is not found at the CDR3 terminus, so this likely reflects a read error. This chain uses TRBV7-2 with TRBJ1-2; 8 bases agree with TRBD1. Germline trimming cut 5 bases from V and 4 bases from J; bases unmatched to any gene: 9. The germline V gene encodes CDR1 SGHTA and CDR2 FQGNSA. This CDR3 is built from 15 residues. This CDR3 reads CASSVGQGGIYGYTC. CDR3 bases: TGTGCCAGCAGCGTTGGACAGGGTGGCATCTATGGCTACACCTGC.

In this sample, this clonotype turned up a few times. The rearrangement links TRBV29-1 to TRBJ1-2; the match to TRBD1 covers 8 bases. The CDR3 is made up of 14 amino acids. The V and J ends lost 1 base and 6 bases, in that order; junction bases with no gene match: 7. Looked up from germline, CDR1 is SQVTM and CDR2 is ANQGSEA. The CDR3 DNA follows: TGCAGCGTTGAAGTCGGCAGGGGGCTCAATGGCTACACCTTC. Its translation is CSVEVGRGLNGYTF. The full variable domain, its missing parts supplied by reference TRBV29-1 and TRBJ1-2, is SAVISQKPSRDICQRGTSLTIQCQVDSQVTMMFWYRQQPGQSLTLIATANQGSEATYESGFVIDKFPISRPNLTFSTLTVSNMSPEDSSIYLCSVEVGRGLNGYTFGSGTRLTVV.

Concerning this clonotype: At one boundary the junction diverges from the germline segment, which might be a read error. This chain joins TRBV5-1 and TRBJ2-4; D call uncertain. The germline CDR1 and CDR2 sequences are SGHRS and YFSETQ. The CDR3 length is 15 residues. CDR3 sequence reads: CASSLDMVAKNIQHF. CDR3 DNA sequence: TGCGCCAGCAGCTTGGACATGGTAGCCAAAAACATTCAGCACTTC.

Ten or more counts support this clonotype. This chain links TRBV29-1 with TRBJ2-2, with 12 bases fitting TRBD2. The CDR3 runs 14 residues. Trimming cost V 6 bases and J 5 bases; bases outside gene matches: 4. CDR1 is SQVTM and CDR2 is ANQGSEA in the germline V gene. CDR3 in amino acids: CSVPGLAGTGELFF. CDR3 DNA: TGCAGCGTCCCTGGACTAGCGGGAACCGGGGAGCTGTTTTTT.

This clonotype was observed a handful of times. The genes are TRBV6-2 or TRBV6-3 and TRBJ2-7; TRBD1 aligns across 7 bases. V lost 8 bases, J lost 2 bases, and 9 bases stayed unmatched. Germline-derived CDR1 and CDR2 are MNHEY and SVGEGT. The CDR3 consists of 14 residues. CDR3 sequence (DNA): TGTGCCAGCGGAGAGCGACAGGGAGCCTACGAGCAGTACTTC. This codes for CASGERQGAYEQYF.

The rearrangement joins TRBV7-7 to TRBJ2-7, with a weak D call TRBD2 (5 bases). The germline V gene has CDR1 SSHAT and CDR2 FNYEAQ (reference sequence). This CDR3 has 13 amino acids. The CDR3 protein is CACLSGPNYEQYF. CDR3 in DNA: TGTGCTTGCCTCAGCGGACCTAACTACGAGCAGTACTTC.

This clonotype has more than one count but fewer than ten. V and J are TRBV2 and TRBJ2-4; D is ambiguous. Trimming took off 2 bases at V and 3 bases at J, with 5 bases between the two ends. Per germline, CDR1 SNHLY and CDR2 FYNNEI. The CDR3 runs to 13 residues. The CDR3 spells CASSEPYKNIQYF. DNA of the CDR3: TGTGCCAGCAGTGAACCGTACAAAAACATTCAGTACTTC.

This clonotype has a handful of counts. The chain links TRBV29-1 to TRBJ2-7, with 8 bases that match TRBD2. This CDR3 has 15 amino acids. The junction had 11 bases not matched to a gene; V was cut back by 5 bases and J by 2 bases. Germline CDR1 SQVTM, CDR2 ANQGSEA. CDR3 in amino acids: CSVSTPGGRAYEQYF. CDR3 bases: TGCAGCGTTTCTACGCCGGGGGGGCGCGCCTACGAGCAGTACTTC.

This clonotype showed up just a few times. The chain combines TRBV7-2 with TRBJ2-3, with D perhaps assigned TRBD1 or TRBD2 (5 bases each). The length of the CDR3 is 16 residues. V lost 5 bases and J lost 1, with 16 bases in between. Germline values: CDR1 SGHTA, CDR2 FQGNSA. CDR3 residues: CASSERGLARTDTQYF. The CDR3 nucleotides read TGTGCCAGCAGCGAGAGGGGCTTGGCGCGCACAGATACGCAGTATTTT. The complete variable domain, with remaining parts taken from reference TRBV7-2 and TRBJ2-3, reads GAGVSQSPSNKVTEKGKDVELRCDPISGHTALYWYRQSLGQGLEFLIYFQGNSAPDKSGLPSDRFSAERTGGSVSTLTIQRTQQEDSAVYLCASSERGLARTDTQYFGPGTRLTVL.

This clonotype has at least ten counts. The rearrangement joins TRBV6-2 or TRBV6-3 to TRBJ2-6; D is unresolved. V was trimmed by 6 bases and J by 0 bases, leaving 6 bases between them. The CDR3 has 14 residues. Germline CDR1 reads MNHEY; CDR2 reads SVGEGT. CDR3 sequence (DNA): TGTGCCAGCAGGGGCCCCTCTGGGGCCAACGTCCTGACTTTC. This codes for CASRGPSGANVLTF.